This TCR beta chain was documented in a study of CD8 T cells in Susac syndrome. When the RNA was reverse transcribed, random hexamers were used with an input of about 0.5 to 1 ug. immunoSEQ multiplex PCR amplified TCR beta CDR3 across 54 Vbeta, 13 Jbeta. MiXCR, run by TCRdb on the immunoSEQ multiplex PCR reads, gives a single entry per CDR3 protein. The sample carries approximately 170,000 distinct CDR3 sequences, approximately 94% recorded once. V shed 4 bases and J shed 5 bases, with 17 bases lying between them. Germline assignment: CDR1 GTSNPN and CDR2 SVGIG (reference sequence). This CDR3 comprises 14 residues. Negative magnetic isolation gave CD8+ and CD4+ cells; FACS enriched CD8+ TEMRA.

This TCR derives from a human donor with multiple sclerosis. This sequence joins TRBV30 and TRBJ1-2, with D perhaps matching TRBD1 (5 bases). The source material was CD4+ T cells from PBMCs. CDR3 sequence (DNA): TGTGCCTGGAATAACGGGCCGGGGGGGTATGGCTACACCTTC. Translation gives CAWNNGPGGYGYTF.